Listed below are T cell receptor beta chains from one sample, sequenced in a study of blood T cells in healthy people across ages. MiXCR, run by TCRdb on the 5' RACE reads, gives a single entry per CDR3 protein. The sample lists around 1,100,000 distinct CDR3 sequences, 35% to 40% occurring once. Input material: blood. Receptor source: a man younger than 30 in good health. Each CDR3 is given with its conserved first and last residue. The order of the fields is V gene, CDR3 length, J gene, CDR3 protein.

TRBV20-1	16	NA	CSARDVSGVREETQYF
TRBV27	14	TRBJ2-5	CASSSREGQETQYF
TRBV12-3/TRBV12-4	14	TRBJ2-1	CASSWRGGSNEQFF
TRBV7-9	16	TRBJ2-3	CASSLTFDRATDTQYF
TRBV20-1	13	TRBJ2-3	CSASGGPADTQYF
TRBV6-6	15	TRBJ2-7	CASSYEGELSYEQYF
TRBV4-3	17	TRBJ2-2	CASSRSGQLTNTGELFF
TRBV27	14	TRBJ2-1	CASREAGTDREQFF
TRBV28	14	TRBJ1-6	CASNTGLGNSPLHF
TRBV5-6	16	TRBJ2-7	CASSFVRPLRSYEQYF
TRBV29-1	14	TRBJ1-1	CSVEGRSGDTEAFF
TRBV12-3/TRBV12-4	17	TRBJ1-5	CASIPAGGQGLDQPQHF
TRBV7-2	14	TRBJ2-7	CASSVKDGPYEQYF
TRBV4-2	16	TRBJ2-3	CASSQDAGEAQDTQYF
TRBV9	14	TRBJ2-5	CASSPLGGEETQYF
TRBV29-1	15	TRBJ2-5	CSVEEDSGGSNEQYF
TRBV6-5	12	TRBJ1-1	CASSYSRNEAFF
TRBV7-9	14	TRBJ2-7	CASSLGGLGYEQYF
TRBV12-3/TRBV12-4	15	TRBJ2-3	CASRMSSQNTDTQYF
TRBV3-1	16	TRBJ2-3	CASSQEIASSTDTRYF
TRBV5-1	14	TRBJ1-1	CASSTDYKNTEAFF